The rows below give T cell receptor beta chains drawn from one sample of a study of early T cells in non-severe SARS-CoV-2 infection. TCRdb itself ran the 5' RACE reads through MiXCR, one entry per CDR3 protein. Of some 85,000 distinct CDR3 sequences listed, roughly 13% are singletons. Specimen: whole blood. These receptors all come from an adult who was a healthcare worker with PCR-confirmed SARS-CoV-2 infection or an uninfected control (not recorded which). Both conserved end residues are part of each CDR3. The D gene is left open where the match is weak. Clone size is shown for a subset of rows, as once, few, many or a class of expanded clone.

v_gene,j_gene,abundance,d_gene,CDR3nt,CDR3aa
TRBV2,TRBJ2-2,few,NA,TGTGCCAGCAGTGAATACGGGGGACACCCGAACACCGGGGAGCTGTTTTTT,CASSEYGGHPNTGELFF
TRBV20-1,TRBJ2-3,few,TRBD2,TGCAGTGCCCCACTAGCGGGGGGTTTCACAGATACGCAGTATTTT,CSAPLAGGFTDTQYF
TRBV7-2,TRBJ2-7,many,NA,TGTGCCAGCACCTTACGAGGGGGGTACGAGCAGTACTTC,CASTLRGGYEQYF
TRBV29-1,TRBJ2-2,NA,NA,TGCAGCGTTCAAGGGACACTCACCGGGGAGCTGTTTTTT,CSVQGTLTGELFF
TRBV2,TRBJ1-2,NA,NA,TGTGCCAGCAGAAGGCAGAACTATGGCTACACCTTC,CASRRQNYGYTF
TRBV7-8,TRBJ1-2,few,NA,TGTGCCAGCAGCCCCTACGGGGGGCTCTATGGCTACACCTTC,CASSPYGGLYGYTF
TRBV7-9,TRBJ1-6,NA,NA,TGTGCCAGCAGCCCACCGATGACAGGTCCGGGACTTTCAAGCTCCTATAATTCACCCCTCCACTTT,CASSPPMTGPGLSSSYNSPLHF
TRBV6-5,TRBJ1-6,NA,TRBD1,TGTGCCAGCAGTCCGGATCCCCGGGACAGGAGATTATCACCCCTCCACTTT,CASSPDPRDRRLSPLHF
TRBV20-1,TRBJ1-6,NA,NA,TGCAGTGCTAGGCCCAGGGTTCCCCTTAATTCACCCCTCCACTTT,CSARPRVPLNSPLHF
TRBV7-2,TRBJ1-5,few,NA,TGTGCCAGCAGCTTAAACCCGGCTCTCAATCAGCCCCAGCATTTT,CASSLNPALNQPQHF
TRBV7-9,TRBJ1-2,NA,NA,TGTGCCAGCAGCTTAGAGGCGGGCTATGGCTACACCTTC,CASSLEAGYGYTF
TRBV19,TRBJ1-5,few,TRBD1,TGTGCCAGTAGTACCCAAACCGGGACAGGGAATCAGCCCCAGCATTTT,CASSTQTGTGNQPQHF
TRBV7-8,TRBJ2-7,few,NA,TGTGCCACAGAGGGCCCCGAATCTGAGCAGTACTTC,CATEGPESEQYF
TRBV29-1,TRBJ2-3,many,TRBD2,TGCAGCGTCGTTACTAGCGGCACAGATACGCAGTATTTT,CSVVTSGTDTQYF
TRBV12-3/TRBV12-4,TRBJ1-4,few,TRBD1,TGTGCCAGCAGTGCCGGGACAGGGCCGAATGAAAAACTGTTTTTT,CASSAGTGPNEKLFF
TRBV14,TRBJ2-5,NA,NA,TGTGCCAGCAGCCGTAGACTGGTAGAGACCCAGTACTTC,CASSRRLVETQYF
TRBV10-1,TRBJ1-1,NA,TRBD1,TGCGCCAGCAGTGAGTCGAATGACAGGGGGAGCGAAGCTTTCTTT,CASSESNDRGSEAFF
TRBV12-3/TRBV12-4,TRBJ1-1,NA,NA,TGTGCCAGCACCCTGACATCCAACACTGAAGCTTTCTTT,CASTLTSNTEAFF
TRBV7-8,TRBJ1-2,many,NA,TGTGCCAGCAGCTTAGGGCAGGTCTATGGCTACACCTTC,CASSLGQVYGYTF
TRBV4-3,TRBJ1-2,NA,NA,TGCGCCAGCAGCCAAGACGGAAACTATGGCTACACCTTC,CASSQDGNYGYTF
TRBV5-1,TRBJ1-1,few,NA,TGCGCCACCATAGGGCTGGGGAACACTGAAGCTTTCTTT,CATIGLGNTEAFF
TRBV9,TRBJ2-3,NA,NA,TGTGCCAGCAGCGAGGGAGTAAGCACAGATACGCAGTATTTT,CASSEGVSTDTQYF
TRBV7-9,TRBJ2-7,NA,TRBD2,TGTGCCAGCAGCCCAGCGTTAGCGGGGGGGCCCTACGAGCAGTACTTC,CASSPALAGGPYEQYF
TRBV10-2,TRBJ2-3,few,NA,TGCGCCAGCAGTGACACCTACACAGATACGCAGTATTTT,CASSDTYTDTQYF
TRBV10-2,TRBJ2-3,few,TRBD2,TGCGCCAGCAGGGCGACAAGCCCGACTAGCGGGGGGGCCGATACGCAGTATTTT,CASRATSPTSGGADTQYF
TRBV7-9,TRBJ2-4,few,NA,TGTGCCAGCAGCCTCGCAGACGGGAACATTCAGTACTTC,CASSLADGNIQYF
TRBV10-2,TRBJ2-3,many,NA,TGCGCCAGCAGTGAAGAGACTGCAGATACGCAGTATTTT,CASSEETADTQYF
TRBV7-9,TRBJ2-7,NA,TRBD1,TGTGCCAGCAGCTTAGATCCGTCGATGGACAGGAACTCCTACGAGCAGTACTTC,CASSLDPSMDRNSYEQYF
TRBV12-3/TRBV12-4,TRBJ2-5,NA,NA,TGTGCCAGCAGTTTTGGCGGGGGCGGGACCCAGTACTTC,CASSFGGGGTQYF
TRBV7-2,TRBJ1-5,NA,NA,TGTGCCAGCAGCCTAGAGCTGTATAGCAATCAGCCCCAGCATTTT,CASSLELYSNQPQHF
TRBV7-6,TRBJ2-1,many,NA,TGTGCCAGCAGCTTAAGCGAGTACAATGAGCAGTTCTTC,CASSLSEYNEQFF
TRBV6-2/TRBV6-3,TRBJ2-7,NA,NA,TGTGCCAGCAGTCCCAAAATGACAGGAATCTACGAGCAGTACTTC,CASSPKMTGIYEQYF
TRBV29-1,TRBJ2-3,few,TRBD2,TGCAGCGCCCAAGCGCGGGGGGCCGAGGTGGGAGATACGCAGTATTTT,CSAQARGAEVGDTQYF
TRBV20-1,TRBJ2-7,NA,TRBD1,TGCAGTGCTTACCCCGGGACAGGAGGTTACGAGCAGTACTTC,CSAYPGTGGYEQYF
TRBV5-8,TRBJ2-1,once,TRBD1,TGTGCCAGCAACTCCCGGACAGGGAAGGTGCATGAGCAGTTCTTC,CASNSRTGKVHEQFF
TRBV2,TRBJ1-1,few,NA,TGTGCCAGCAGTCCTAGGGAGAACACTGAAGCTTTCTTT,CASSPRENTEAFF
TRBV29-1,TRBJ1-1,few,NA,TGCAGCGGGCAGAAGAACACTGAAGCTTTCTTT,CSGQKNTEAFF
TRBV5-4,TRBJ2-1,NA,TRBD2,TGTGCCAGCAGCTCCTTAGCGGGTAACTCCTACAATGAGCAGTTCTTC,CASSSLAGNSYNEQFF
TRBV6-4,TRBJ2-1,NA,NA,TGTGCCAGCTCGCCCCAACCTACAAGTGACAATGAGCAGTTCTTC,CASSPQPTSDNEQFF
TRBV5-1,TRBJ2-7,many,NA,TGCGCCAGCAGCCCTCAGGGTGGCGAGCAGTACTTC,CASSPQGGEQYF
TRBV7-9,TRBJ1-1,many,NA,TGTGCCAGCAGCTTCTCGGCAGTGAACACTGAAGCTTTCTTT,CASSFSAVNTEAFF
TRBV7-2,TRBJ2-5,NA,NA,TGTGCCAGCAGCTTAACCCCCACAATCCAAGAGACCCAGTACTTC,CASSLTPTIQETQYF
TRBV7-8,TRBJ2-1,many,NA,TGTGCCAGCAGCCGGGTAGGTAGGTTCTCCTACAATGAGCAGTTCTTC,CASSRVGRFSYNEQFF
TRBV5-1,TRBJ1-1,NA,TRBD1,TGCGCCAGCACTCCGGGACAGCAGAACACTGAAGCTTTCTTT,CASTPGQQNTEAFF
TRBV6-6,TRBJ2-1,few,TRBD2,TGTGCCAGCAGTTTAGGACTAGCGGGGGGGCAGAATGAGCAGTTCTTC,CASSLGLAGGQNEQFF
TRBV7-3,TRBJ2-1,many,TRBD2,TGTGCCAGCAGCTCAAGCGGGGGGGCCAGTGAGCAGTTCTTC,CASSSSGGASEQFF
TRBV7-2,TRBJ2-5,NA,TRBD2,TGTGCCAGCAGAGCCCTAGCGGGGGTTTGGGAGACCCAGTACTTC,CASRALAGVWETQYF
TRBV7-2,TRBJ2-2,many,NA,TGTGCCAGCAGTTCCGGGACAAGGAACACCGGGGAGCTGTTTTTT,CASSSGTRNTGELFF
TRBV7-8,TRBJ2-5,NA,TRBD1,TGTGCCGGAGGGGGACAGGGGTACCAAGAGACCCAGTACTTC,CAGGGQGYQETQYF
TRBV2,TRBJ1-1,NA,NA,TGTGCCAGCAGGCAAGGGGGAGGTACTGAAGCTTTCTTT,CASRQGGGTEAFF
TRBV12-3/TRBV12-4,TRBJ2-3,many,TRBD2,TGTGCCAGCTCAAAGGGCGGGGGGTTCACAGATACGCAGTATTTT,CASSKGGGFTDTQYF
TRBV6-6,TRBJ1-1,many,NA,TGTGCAACAGCTGTGAGGAACACTGAAGCTTTCTTT,CATAVRNTEAFF
TRBV20-1,TRBJ1-1,many,TRBD1,TGCAGTGCTAGAGATCGCAGGGGGTTAACTGAAGCTTTCTTT,CSARDRRGLTEAFF
TRBV29-1,TRBJ2-2,NA,TRBD1,TGCAGCGTTGAGAAGGGGACAGGCGAAAACACCGGGGAGCTGTTTTTT,CSVEKGTGENTGELFF
TRBV7-9,TRBJ1-2,many,NA,TGTGCCAGCAGCTTAGGTGGGGTTACGGGGTCCTATGGCTACACCTTC,CASSLGGVTGSYGYTF
TRBV18,TRBJ1-1,many,TRBD1,TGTGCCAGCTCACCACCCGGACAGGGACGGGTCGGCACTGAAGCTTTCTTT,CASSPPGQGRVGTEAFF
TRBV25-1,TRBJ2-5,many,TRBD2,TGTGCCAGCAGTGAAGACGGGACTAGCGGATCCCAAGAGACCCAGTACTTC,CASSEDGTSGSQETQYF
TRBV5-1,TRBJ2-1,few,NA,TGCGCCAGCACCAAGGGGAATGAGCAGTTCTTC,CASTKGNEQFF
TRBV11-2,TRBJ1-1,NA,TRBD1,TGTGCCAGCAGCCCGTCGGGGGACAGGGGGCACACTGAAGCTTTCTTT,CASSPSGDRGHTEAFF